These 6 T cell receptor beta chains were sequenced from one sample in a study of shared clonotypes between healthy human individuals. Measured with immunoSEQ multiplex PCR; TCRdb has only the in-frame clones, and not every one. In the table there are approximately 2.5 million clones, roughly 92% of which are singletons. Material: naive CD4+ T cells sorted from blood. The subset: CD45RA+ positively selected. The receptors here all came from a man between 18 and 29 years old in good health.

The DNA of the CDR3 is TGCGCCAGCAGGCGAACGGGGGGGCCCCTCTCTACCTACGAGCAGTACTTC. This encodes CASRRTGGPLSTYEQYF. The J gene is TRBJ2-7, the V gene TRBV5-1, with 8 bases aligning to TRBD2. Per germline, CDR1 SGHRS and CDR2 YFSETQ. The junction had 15 bases not matched to a gene; V was cut back by 5 bases and J by 2 bases. CDR3 length: 17 residues.

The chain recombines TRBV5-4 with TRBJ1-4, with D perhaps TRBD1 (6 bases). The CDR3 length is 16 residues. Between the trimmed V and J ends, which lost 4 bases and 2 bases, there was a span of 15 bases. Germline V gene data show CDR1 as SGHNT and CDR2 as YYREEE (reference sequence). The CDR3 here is CASSKDSSSTNEKLFF. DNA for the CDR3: TGTGCCAGCAGCAAGGACAGTTCGTCCACTAATGAAAAACTGTTTTTT.

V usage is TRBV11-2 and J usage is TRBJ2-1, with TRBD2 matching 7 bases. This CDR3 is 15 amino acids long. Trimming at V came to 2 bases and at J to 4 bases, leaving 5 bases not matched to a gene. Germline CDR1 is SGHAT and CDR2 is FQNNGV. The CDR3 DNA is TGTGCCAGCAGCTTATTACTAGCGACATACAATGAGCAGTTCTTC. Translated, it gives CASSLLLATYNEQFF.

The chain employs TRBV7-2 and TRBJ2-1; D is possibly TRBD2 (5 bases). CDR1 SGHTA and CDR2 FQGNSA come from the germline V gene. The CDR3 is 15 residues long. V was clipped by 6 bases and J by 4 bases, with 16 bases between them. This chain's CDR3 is CASSLDYLSYNEQFF. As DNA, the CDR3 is TGTGCCAGCAGTCTTGACTACCTTTCGTACAATGAGCAGTTCTTC.

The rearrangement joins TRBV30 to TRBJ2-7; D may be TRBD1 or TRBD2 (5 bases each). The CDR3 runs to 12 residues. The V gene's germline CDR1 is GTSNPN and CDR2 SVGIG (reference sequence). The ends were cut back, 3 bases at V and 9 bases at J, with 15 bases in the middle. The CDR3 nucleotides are TGTGCCTGGAGAGCAGAGGGGCCTGCGCAGTACTTC. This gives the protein CAWRAEGPAQYF.

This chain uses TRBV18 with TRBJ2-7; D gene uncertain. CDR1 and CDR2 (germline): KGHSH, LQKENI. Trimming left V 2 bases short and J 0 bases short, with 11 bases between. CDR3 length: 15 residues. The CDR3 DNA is TGTGCCAGCTCACCAGGGCAGGCATACTCCTACGAGCAGTACTTC. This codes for CASSPGQAYSYEQYF.